These 24 T cell receptor beta chains came from one sample sequenced in a study of cytomegalovirus exposure and HLA in healthy donors. Vbeta (60) and Jbeta (13) primers were used in the PCR. Only in-frame clones appear in the TCRdb table, and some are missing; sequencing was by immunoSEQ multiplex PCR. Of 150,000 or so clones in the sample, around 79% were seen once. The sequenced sample was PBMCs. The source is a man aged 40-55 years in good health and CMV-seropositive.

This sequence joins TRBV9 and TRBJ2-7; 8 bases agree with TRBD2. The CDR3 length is 15 residues. Unmatched junction bases numbered 10, after V lost 5 bases and J lost 3 bases. CDR1 and CDR2 (germline): SGDLS, YYNGEE. The CDR3 DNA is TGTGCCAGCAGTGAAAGGACTAGCCTTTACTACGAGCAGTACTTC. Its translation: CASSERTSLYYEQYF.

In this sample, this clone turned up once. The chain recombines TRBV29-1 with TRBJ2-5; 7 nucleotides match TRBD1. The DNA end is more similar to TRBJ2-7, so the J call may be wrong. Germline-derived CDR1 and CDR2 are SQVTM and ANQGSEA. CDR3 size: 15 residues. The CDR3 bases are TGCAGCGTTGGGGGCCCGACAGGGAAGAGCTACGAGCAGTACTTC. Its translation: CSVGGPTGKSYEQYF.

The chain links TRBV28 to TRBJ2-1; 8 nucleotides line up with TRBD1. J gave up 4 bases and V 6 bases, and 2 bases lay outside the gene matches. The CDR3 has 13 amino acids. CDR1 is MDHEN and CDR2 is SYDVKM in the germline V gene. The CDR3 loop reads CASRGTGYNEQFF. The CDR3, as DNA: TGTGCCAGCAGAGGGACAGGATACAATGAGCAGTTCTTC.

This sequence joins TRBV5-4 and TRBJ2-5; 9 bases fit TRBD1. The CDR3 spans 16 residues. Germline V gives CDR1 SGHNT, CDR2 YYREEE (reference sequence). V shed 0 bases, J shed 2 bases, and the junction held 5 bases outside the gene matches. The CDR3: CASSLVTGGPQETQYF. In nucleotides, the CDR3 is TGTGCCAGCAGCTTGGTAACAGGGGGCCCTCAAGAGACCCAGTACTTC.

The gene calls are TRBV15 and TRBJ2-1, with 8 bases that match TRBD2. Germline CDR1 reads LNHNV; CDR2 reads YYDKDF (reference sequence). The V gene end was trimmed by 2 bases and the J gene end by 6 bases; junction bases not matched to a gene: 15. The CDR3 runs to 18 residues. The CDR3: CATSRWGAGTSGFNEQFF. CDR3 in DNA: TGTGCCACCAGCAGATGGGGTGCCGGTACTAGCGGATTCAATGAGCAGTTCTTC.

This chain connects TRBV5-6 to TRBJ2-3; D unclear. The germline V and J ends were trimmed by 2 bases and 4 bases, with 14 bases remaining between them. The CDR3 runs 15 residues. In germline, CDR1 is SGHDT, CDR2 YYEEEE. CDR3 loop: CASSFGPTGADTQYF. The CDR3 region has the DNA TGTGCCAGCAGCTTCGGTCCCACCGGAGCAGATACGCAGTATTTT.

This clone was detected only once. One end of the junction fails to match germline, which may point to a read error. Other DNA sequences in this specimen translate into the identical CDR3. The chain has TRBV9 and TRBJ1-1; D ambiguous. The V gene's germline CDR1 is SGDLS and CDR2 YYNGEE. CDR3 length equals 17 residues. The CDR3 DNA reads TGCGCCAGCAGCGTAGAAGAGGTCGGACTGAAGAACACTGAAGCTTTCTTT. Translation gives CASSVEEVGLKNTEAFF.

The chain is built from TRBV7-3 and TRBJ2-2, with 7 bases identical to TRBD1. This CDR3 comprises 15 residues. With 5 bases clipped from V and 2 bases from J, the junction kept 5 bases outside the gene matches. Germline V gene sequence: CDR1 SGHTA, CDR2 FQGTGA. CDR3 nucleotide sequence: TGTGCCAGCAGCAGCCGACAGGGAAACACCGGGGAGCTGTTTTTT. Translated, it gives CASSSRQGNTGELFF.

A few counts support this clone. V gene TRBV9 combines with J gene TRBJ1-3; D remains ambiguous. This CDR3 has 16 amino acids. Trimming shortened V by 3 bases and J by 2 bases, and 15 bases separated the two germline ends. Germline loops: CDR1 SGDLS, CDR2 YYNGEE. This CDR3 is CASSATDSSAGNTIYF. In nucleotides, the CDR3 is TGTGCCAGCAGCGCAACAGATTCGTCCGCTGGAAACACCATATATTTT. Looking up the rest from reference TRBV9 and TRBJ1-3 gives the full variable domain: DSGVTQTPKHLITATGQRVTLRCSPRSGDLSVYWYQQSLDQGLQFLIQYYNGEERAKGNILERFSAQQFPDLHSELNLSSLELGDSALYFCASSATDSSAGNTIYFGEGSWLTVV.

This chain uses TRBV5-1 with TRBJ1-5; 8 bases map to TRBD1. This CDR3 has 15 residues. Germline-derived CDR1 and CDR2 are SGHRS and YFSETQ. V shed 0 bases and J 6 bases; nucleotides not matched to a gene: 5. CDR3 region: CASSLEAGGRQPQHF. CDR3 sequence (DNA): TGCGCCAGCAGCTTGGAGGCAGGGGGCCGTCAGCCCCAGCATTTT.

This chain connects TRBV7-6 to TRBJ2-1, with a weak D call TRBD1 (6 bases). CDR3 size: 14 residues. In germline, CDR1 is SGHVS, CDR2 FNYEAQ. V lost 6 bases, J lost 7 bases, and 16 bases lay in between. In DNA, the CDR3 is TGTGCCAGCAGTACAGGGAGAGGATCGAATGAGCAGTTCTTC. Translating gives CASSTGRGSNEQFF.

The gene calls are TRBV6-5 and TRBJ2-5; 7 nucleotides agree with TRBD1. This CDR3 is built from 15 residues. Germline loops: CDR1 MNHEY, CDR2 SVGAGI. With 6 bases clipped from V and 3 bases from J, the junction kept 10 bases outside the gene matches. The CDR3 nucleotides read TGTGCCAGCAGAGTTACAGGGGCCGGGAAAGAGACCCAGTACTTC. It translates to CASRVTGAGKETQYF.

The chain uses TRBV2 and TRBJ1-1; D call uncertain. The V gene's germline CDR1 is SNHLY and CDR2 FYNNEI. The CDR3 totals 15 residues. Trimming took 2 bases from V and 4 from J, leaving 14 bases between them. CDR3 coding DNA: TGTGCCAGCAGTGAACTGGCAGACGGGTTCACTGAAGCTTTCTTT. Protein: CASSELADGFTEAFF.

The rearrangement joins TRBV6-6 to TRBJ1-3; 7 bases are shared with TRBD1. Losses at the gene ends were 4 bases for V and 6 bases for J; bases not matched to a gene: 6. CDR1 is MNHNY, CDR2 SVGAGI, per germline (reference sequence). CDR3 size: 14 residues. Here the CDR3 reads CASSSRQGENTIYF. The DNA for the CDR3 is TGTGCCAGCAGTTCAAGACAGGGTGAAAACACCATATATTTT.

The CDR3 DNA sequence: TGTGCCAGTAGTACGGGGGGGAACACTGAAGCTTTCTTT. Amino acid sequence: CASSTGGNTEAFF. The V call is TRBV19, the J call TRBJ1-1, with a tentative D call TRBD1 (5 bases). The germline V and J ends were trimmed by 4 bases and 1 base, with 7 bases remaining between them. Germline-derived CDR1 and CDR2 are LNHDA and SQIVND (reference sequence). CDR3 length: 13 residues.

The chain links TRBV28 to TRBJ2-7, with D perhaps TRBD2 (6 bases). Looked up from germline, CDR1 is MDHEN and CDR2 is SYDVKM. The CDR3 covers 15 residues. V gave up 8 bases and J gave up 3 bases, with 20 bases separating them. The CDR3 is CASLPAASGLYEQYF. CDR3 DNA: TGTGCCAGCCTTCCGGCTGCCTCGGGACTCTACGAGCAGTACTTC. Drawing the rest from reference TRBV28 and TRBJ2-7, the complete variable domain is DVKVTQSSRYLVKRTGEKVFLECVQDMDHENMFWYRQDPGLGLRLIYFSYDVKMKEKGDIPEGYSVSREKKERFSLILESASTNQTSMYLCASLPAASGLYEQYFGPGTRLTVT.

V and J are TRBV7-8 and TRBJ2-1, with 12 nucleotides matching TRBD2. The CDR3 spans 20 residues. The J segment lost 1 base and the V segment lost 1 base, leaving 11 bases of the junction unmatched. Germline CDR1 is SGHVS and CDR2 is FQNEAQ. CDR3 nucleotide sequence: TGTGCCAGCAGCTTAGGCTTGACACTAGCGGGAGGAAGATCCTACAATGAGCAGTTCTTC. Amino acids: CASSLGLTLAGGRSYNEQFF.

The gene calls are TRBV7-3 and TRBJ2-1; TRBD2 is a possible D gene (6 bases). Trimming stripped 1 base from V and 8 bases from J, with 18 bases between. From germline, CDR1 is SGHTA and CDR2 FQGTGA. The CDR3 spans 16 residues. CDR3 in amino acids: CASSLMGRSTADEQFF. In nucleotides, the CDR3 is TGTGCCAGCAGCTTAATGGGGAGGTCCACTGCCGATGAGCAGTTCTTC.

This clone has a single count. The rearrangement uses TRBV10-3 and TRBJ2-7, with D possibly TRBD2 on 5 matching bases. Germline loops: CDR1 ENHRY, CDR2 SYGVKD. V shed 5 bases and J shed 1 base, with 9 bases lying between them. The CDR3 spans 13 residues. In DNA, the CDR3 is TGTGCCATCAGTCCCGGAGGTTCCTACGAGCAGTACTTC. Its protein product is CAISPGGSYEQYF.

The rearrangement joins TRBV2 to TRBJ1-1; the D is unclear. V lost 7 bases, J lost 2 bases, and 8 bases lay in between. The V gene's germline CDR1 is SNHLY and CDR2 FYNNEI. CDR3 length: 12 residues. DNA of the CDR3: TGTGCCAGCAAATTCTTAAACACTGAAGCTTTCTTT. Translated: CASKFLNTEAFF.

This rearrangement joins TRBV7-9 to TRBJ2-1; TRBD2 matches 11 bases. CDR1 and CDR2 from the germline V gene are SEHNR and FQNEAQ (reference sequence). The CDR3 totals 16 residues. V shed 4 bases and J 9 bases; nucleotides not matched to a gene: 11. CDR3 DNA: TGTGCCAGCAGCTCCGGGCTAGCGGGAGGCCATGGTGAGCAGTTCTTC. This codes for CASSSGLAGGHGEQFF.

The rearrangement joins TRBV4-1 to TRBJ1-3, with 8 bases aligning to TRBD1. Germline V gene data show CDR1 as MGHRA and CDR2 as YSYEKL. After removal of 2 bases from V and 4 bases from J, the junction contained 1 base not matched to a gene. The CDR3 spans 14 residues. For the CDR3, the DNA is TGCGCCAGCAGCCAACCAGGGGGCGGAAACACCATATATTTT. Translating it yields CASSQPGGGNTIYF.

This clone was recorded once. The rearrangement links TRBV5-1 to TRBJ2-5; tentatively, D is TRBD1 (6 bases). The DNA end lines up better with TRBJ2-7; the J call may be wrong. In germline, CDR1 is SGHRS, CDR2 YFSETQ. The CDR3 spans 14 residues. The chain's CDR3 is CASSLAGGPYEQYF. DNA of the CDR3: TGCGCCAGCAGCTTGGCTGGGGGCCCCTACGAGCAGTACTTC.

The V gene is TRBV30, the J gene TRBJ1-1, with TRBD1 identical over 8 bases. From germline, CDR1 is GTSNPN and CDR2 SVGIG (reference sequence). This CDR3 spans 15 amino acids. Trimming cost V 0 bases and J 6 bases; bases outside gene matches: 9. The CDR3 coding sequence is TGTGCCTGGAGTGTAAGGGACAGGCTGGTTTCTGAAGCTTTCTTT. It translates to CAWSVRDRLVSEAFF.